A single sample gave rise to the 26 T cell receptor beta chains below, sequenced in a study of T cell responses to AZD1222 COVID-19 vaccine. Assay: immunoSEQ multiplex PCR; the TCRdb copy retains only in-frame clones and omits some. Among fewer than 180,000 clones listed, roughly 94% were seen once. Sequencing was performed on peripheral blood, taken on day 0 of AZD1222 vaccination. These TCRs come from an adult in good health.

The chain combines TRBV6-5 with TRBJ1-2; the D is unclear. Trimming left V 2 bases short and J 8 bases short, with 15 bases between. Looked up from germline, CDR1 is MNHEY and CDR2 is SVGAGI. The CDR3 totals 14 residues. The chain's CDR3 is CASSYGSPPTGYTF. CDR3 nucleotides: TGTGCCAGCAGTTACGGGAGTCCACCAACGGGCTACACCTTC.

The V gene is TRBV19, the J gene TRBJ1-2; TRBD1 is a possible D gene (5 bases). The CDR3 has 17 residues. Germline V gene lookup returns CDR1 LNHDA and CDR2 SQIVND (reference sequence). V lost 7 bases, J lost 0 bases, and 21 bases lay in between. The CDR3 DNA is TGTGCCAGTACCCCACGGGGAGGGACCACATCTAACTATGGCTACACCTTC. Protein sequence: CASTPRGGTTSNYGYTF.

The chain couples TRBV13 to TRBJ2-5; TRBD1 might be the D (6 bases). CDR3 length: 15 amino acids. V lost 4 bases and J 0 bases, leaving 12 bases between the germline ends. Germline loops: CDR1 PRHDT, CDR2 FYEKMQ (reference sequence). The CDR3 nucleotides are TGTGCCAGCAGCTCTCCCGGGGACAACCAAGAGACCCAGTACTTC. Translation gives CASSSPGDNQETQYF. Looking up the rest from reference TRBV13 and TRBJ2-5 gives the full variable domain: AAGVIQSPRHLIKEKRETATLKCYPIPRHDTVYWYQQGPGQDPQFLISFYEKMQSDKGSIPDRFSAQQFSDYHSELNMSSLELGDSALYFCASSSPGDNQETQYFGPGTRLLVL.

This CDR3 is CASSISGFNEQFF. The CDR3, as DNA: TGTGCCAGTAGTATTTCAGGGTTCAATGAGCAGTTCTTC. The gene calls are TRBV19 and TRBJ2-1; weak D call: TRBD1 (5 bases). Trimming cost V 3 bases and J 6 bases, with 9 bases left between them. CDR1 is LNHDA, CDR2 SQIVND, per germline (reference sequence). This CDR3 has 13 residues.

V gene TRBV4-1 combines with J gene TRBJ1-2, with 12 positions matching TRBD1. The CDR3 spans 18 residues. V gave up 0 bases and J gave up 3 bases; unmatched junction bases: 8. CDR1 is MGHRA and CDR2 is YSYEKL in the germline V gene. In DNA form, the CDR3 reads TGCGCCAGCAGCCAAGAAGGGACAGGGGGCGCGTTTGACTATGGCTACACCTTC. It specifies CASSQEGTGGAFDYGYTF.

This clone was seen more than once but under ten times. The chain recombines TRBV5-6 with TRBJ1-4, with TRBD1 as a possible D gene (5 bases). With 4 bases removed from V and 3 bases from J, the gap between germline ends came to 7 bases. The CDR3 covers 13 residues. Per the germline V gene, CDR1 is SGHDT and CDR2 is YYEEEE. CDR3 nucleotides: TGTGCCAGCAGCACGGGACCTAATGAAAAACTGTTTTTT. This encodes CASSTGPNEKLFF.

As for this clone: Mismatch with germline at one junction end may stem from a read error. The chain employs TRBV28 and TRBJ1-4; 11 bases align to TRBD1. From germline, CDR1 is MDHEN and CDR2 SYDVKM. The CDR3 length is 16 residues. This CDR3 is CASSAAAPGQGVSSAF. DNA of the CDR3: TGTGCCAGCAGTGCCGCAGCTCCGGGACAGGGGGTGAGCTCCGCTTTT.

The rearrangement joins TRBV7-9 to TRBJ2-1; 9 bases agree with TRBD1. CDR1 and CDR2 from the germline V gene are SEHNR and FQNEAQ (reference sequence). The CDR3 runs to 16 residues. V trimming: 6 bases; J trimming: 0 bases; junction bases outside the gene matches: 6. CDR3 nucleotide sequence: TGTGCCAGCAGACGGACAGGGGTTGCCTCCTACAATGAGCAGTTCTTC. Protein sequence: CASRRTGVASYNEQFF.

For the CDR3, the DNA is TGTGCCAGCAGACAGGGAAGGGCCAAAAACATTCAGTACTTC. It encodes CASRQGRAKNIQYF. The chain uses TRBV2 and TRBJ2-4; TRBD1 might be the D (6 bases). Trimming pared 6 bases from V and 1 base from J, leaving 10 bases between. The CDR3 is 14 residues long. CDR1 and CDR2 (germline): SNHLY, FYNNEI.

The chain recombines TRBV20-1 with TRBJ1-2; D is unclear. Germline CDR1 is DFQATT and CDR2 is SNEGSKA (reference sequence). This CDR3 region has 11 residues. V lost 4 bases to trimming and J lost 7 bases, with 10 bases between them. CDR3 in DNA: TGCAGTGCTATAACGGGGTCTGGCTACACCTTC. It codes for CSAITGSGYTF.

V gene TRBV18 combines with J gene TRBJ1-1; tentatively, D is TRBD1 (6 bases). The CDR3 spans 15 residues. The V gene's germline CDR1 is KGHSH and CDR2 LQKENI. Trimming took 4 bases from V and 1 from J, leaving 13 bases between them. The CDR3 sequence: CASSRSTQGNTEAFF. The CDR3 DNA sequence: TGTGCCAGCTCACGATCTACACAGGGGAACACTGAAGCTTTCTTT.

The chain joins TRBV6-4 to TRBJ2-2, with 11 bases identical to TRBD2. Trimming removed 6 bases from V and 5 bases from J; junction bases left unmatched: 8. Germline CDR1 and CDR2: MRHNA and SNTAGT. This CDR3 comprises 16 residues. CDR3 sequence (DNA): TGTGCCAGCAGCCCAGGAACTAGCGGGGGTACCGGGGAGCTGTTTTTT. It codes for CASSPGTSGGTGELFF.

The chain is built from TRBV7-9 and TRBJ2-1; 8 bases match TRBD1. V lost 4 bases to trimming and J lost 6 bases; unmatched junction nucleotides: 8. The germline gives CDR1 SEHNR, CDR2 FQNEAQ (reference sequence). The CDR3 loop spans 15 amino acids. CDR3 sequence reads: CASSSTGTGRNEQFF. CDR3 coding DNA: TGTGCCAGCAGCTCGACCGGGACAGGCCGCAATGAGCAGTTCTTC.

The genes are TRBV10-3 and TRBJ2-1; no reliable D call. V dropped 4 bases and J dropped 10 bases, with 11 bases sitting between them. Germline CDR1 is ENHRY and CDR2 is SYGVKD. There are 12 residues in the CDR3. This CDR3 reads CAISGPGGEQFF. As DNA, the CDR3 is TGTGCCATCAGTGGACCCGGCGGAGAGCAGTTCTTC.

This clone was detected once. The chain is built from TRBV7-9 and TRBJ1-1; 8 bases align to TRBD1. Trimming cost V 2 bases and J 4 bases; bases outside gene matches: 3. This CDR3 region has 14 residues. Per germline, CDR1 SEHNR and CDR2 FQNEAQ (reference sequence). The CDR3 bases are TGTGCCAGCAGCTTACTCACAGGGGGCACTGAAGCTTTCTTT. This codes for CASSLLTGGTEAFF.

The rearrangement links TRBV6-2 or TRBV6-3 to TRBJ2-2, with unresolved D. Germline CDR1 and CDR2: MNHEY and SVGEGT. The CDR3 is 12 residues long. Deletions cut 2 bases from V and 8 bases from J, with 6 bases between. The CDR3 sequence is CASSYVAGELFF. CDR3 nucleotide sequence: TGTGCCAGCAGTTACGTCGCTGGGGAGCTGTTTTTT.

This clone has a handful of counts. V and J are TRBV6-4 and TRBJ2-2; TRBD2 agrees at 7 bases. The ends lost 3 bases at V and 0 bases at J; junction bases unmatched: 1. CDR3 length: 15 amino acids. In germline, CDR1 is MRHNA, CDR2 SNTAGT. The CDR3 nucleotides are TGTGCCAGCAGTGAACGGGGGGCGAACACCGGGGAGCTGTTTTTT. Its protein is CASSERGANTGELFF.

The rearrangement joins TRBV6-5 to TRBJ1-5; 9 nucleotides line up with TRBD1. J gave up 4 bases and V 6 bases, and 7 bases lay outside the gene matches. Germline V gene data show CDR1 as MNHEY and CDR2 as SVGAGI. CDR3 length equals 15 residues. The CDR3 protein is CASSHGTGLNQPQHF. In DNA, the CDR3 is TGTGCCAGCAGCCACGGGACAGGGCTTAATCAGCCCCAGCATTTT.

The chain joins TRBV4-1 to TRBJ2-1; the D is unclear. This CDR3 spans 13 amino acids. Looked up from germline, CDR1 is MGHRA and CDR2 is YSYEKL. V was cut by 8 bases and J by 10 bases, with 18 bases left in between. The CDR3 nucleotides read TGCGCCAGCTCATTGACCCCGGTGGGAGAGCAGTTCTTC. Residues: CASSLTPVGEQFF.

CDR3 sequence (DNA): TGTGCCAGCAGTTTACAGCGTTATGGCTACACCTTC. Amino acid sequence: CASSLQRYGYTF. V and J are TRBV28 and TRBJ1-2; D is unclear. Germline assignment: CDR1 MDHEN and CDR2 SYDVKM. This CDR3 has 12 residues. Trimming left V 2 bases short and J 5 bases short, with 6 bases between.

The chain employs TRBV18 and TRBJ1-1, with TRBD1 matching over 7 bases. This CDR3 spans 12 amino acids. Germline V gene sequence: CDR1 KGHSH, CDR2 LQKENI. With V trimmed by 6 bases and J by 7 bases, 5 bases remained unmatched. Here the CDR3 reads CASSLDRVEAFF. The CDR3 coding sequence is TGTGCCAGCTCGCTTGACAGGGTTGAAGCTTTCTTT.

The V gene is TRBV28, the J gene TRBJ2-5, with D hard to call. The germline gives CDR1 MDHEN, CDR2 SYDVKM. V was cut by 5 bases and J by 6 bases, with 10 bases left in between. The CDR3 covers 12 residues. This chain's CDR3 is CASSARRQTQYF. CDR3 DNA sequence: TGTGCCAGCAGTGCACGTAGGCAGACCCAGTACTTC.

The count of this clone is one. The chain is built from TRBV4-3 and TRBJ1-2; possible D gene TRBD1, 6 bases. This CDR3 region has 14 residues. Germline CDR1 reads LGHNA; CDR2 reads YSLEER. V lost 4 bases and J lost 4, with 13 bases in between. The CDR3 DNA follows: TGCGCCAGCAGCCGTAGTACAGGGTTCTATGGCTACACCTTC. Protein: CASSRSTGFYGYTF.

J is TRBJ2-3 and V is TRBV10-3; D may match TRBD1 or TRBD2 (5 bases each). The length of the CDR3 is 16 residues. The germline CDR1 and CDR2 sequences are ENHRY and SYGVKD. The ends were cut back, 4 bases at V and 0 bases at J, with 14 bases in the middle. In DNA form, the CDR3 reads TGTGCCATCAGTGGACCGCCGGGGCGGAGCACAGATACGCAGTATTTT. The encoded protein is CAISGPPGRSTDTQYF.

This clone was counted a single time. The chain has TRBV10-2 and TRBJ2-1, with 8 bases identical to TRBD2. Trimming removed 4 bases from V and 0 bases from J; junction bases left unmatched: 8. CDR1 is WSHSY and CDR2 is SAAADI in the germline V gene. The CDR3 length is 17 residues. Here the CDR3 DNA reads TGCGCCAGCAGTGGGGGGATAGCGGGGACCTCCTACAATGAGCAGTTCTTC. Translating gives CASSGGIAGTSYNEQFF.

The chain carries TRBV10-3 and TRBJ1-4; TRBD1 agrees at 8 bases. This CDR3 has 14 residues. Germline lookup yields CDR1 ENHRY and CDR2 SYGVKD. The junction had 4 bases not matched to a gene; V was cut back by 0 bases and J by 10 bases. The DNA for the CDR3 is TGTGCCATCAGTGAGTCGGACAGGGATGTAAAACTGTTTTTT. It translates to CAISESDRDVKLFF.